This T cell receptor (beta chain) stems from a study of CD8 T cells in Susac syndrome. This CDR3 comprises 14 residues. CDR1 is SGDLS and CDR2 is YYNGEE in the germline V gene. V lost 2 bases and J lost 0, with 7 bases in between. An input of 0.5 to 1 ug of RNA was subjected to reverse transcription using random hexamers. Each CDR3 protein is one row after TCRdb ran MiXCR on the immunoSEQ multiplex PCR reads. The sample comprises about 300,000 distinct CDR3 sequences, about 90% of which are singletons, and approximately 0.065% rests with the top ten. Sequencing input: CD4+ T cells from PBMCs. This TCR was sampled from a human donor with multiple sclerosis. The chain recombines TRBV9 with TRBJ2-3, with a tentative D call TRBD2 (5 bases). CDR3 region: CASSVDSSTDTQYF. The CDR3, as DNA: TGTGCCAGCAGCGTGGACTCTAGCACAGATACGCAGTATTTT.